These T cell receptor beta chains were read from a single sample in a study of T cell responses to AZD1222 COVID-19 vaccine. Only in-frame clones appear in the TCRdb table, and some are missing; sequencing was by immunoSEQ multiplex PCR. Of around 150,000 clones listed, about 90% are singletons. This sample comprised peripheral blood, obtained 28 days after the second AZD1222 dose. The source of these receptors is an adult who received the AZD1222 COVID-19 vaccine. The CDR3 runs from the conserved cysteine through the conserved F or W. A D gene is named only where the DNA matches it firmly. Expanded clones get a size class; other rows say once, few or many, or leave the size out.

J | D | size | V | CDR3 | DNA
TRBJ1-2 | . | . | TRBV5-1 | CASSWTSNYGYTF | TGCGCCAGCAGCTGGACAAGCAACTATGGCTACACCTTC
TRBJ1-5 | . | once | TRBV6-5 | CASQARGGRGQPQHF | TGTGCCAGCCAAGCAAGGGGGGGTCGGGGTCAGCCCCAGCATTTT
TRBJ1-2 | . | . | TRBV21-1 | CASSKGGGGYTF | TGTGCCAGCAGCAAAGGTGGGGGCGGCTACACCTTC
TRBJ1-2 | . | . | TRBV5-1 | CASSFTGYGYTF | TGCGCCAGCAGCTTTACAGGCTATGGCTACACCTTC
TRBJ1-5 | . | . | TRBV23-1 | CASSQSWDGRNKQPQHF | TGCGCCAGCAGTCAATCCTGGGACGGCCGCAACAAACAGCCCCAGCATTTT
TRBJ1-2 | . | . | TRBV28 | CASSSRAAYGYTF | TGTGCCAGCAGTTCAAGGGCAGCCTATGGCTACACCTTC
TRBJ1-6 | TRBD1 | . | TRBV19 | CASSLGQYNSPLHF | TGTGCCAGTAGCCTGGGACAGTATAATTCACCCCTCCACTTT
TRBJ1-1 | . | . | TRBV5-5 | CASSAQVTMNTEAFF | TGTGCCAGCAGCGCCCAGGTAACAATGAACACTGAAGCTTTCTTT
TRBJ2-1 | TRBD2 | . | TRBV4-1 | CASSLIERGANNEQFF | TGCGCCAGCAGCCTCATTGAGCGGGGGGCGAACAATGAGCAGTTCTTC
TRBJ2-1 | . | few | TRBV11-2 | CASSLGQDNEQFF | TGTGCCAGCAGCTTAGGACAGGACAATGAGCAGTTCTTC
TRBJ2-6 | . | . | TRBV5-1 | CASSTGSGANVLTF | TGCGCCAGCTCGACAGGATCTGGGGCCAACGTCCTGACTTTC
TRBJ2-5 | . | . | TRBV30 | CAWKGGNETQYF | TGTGCCTGGAAGGGGGGGAATGAGACCCAGTACTTC
TRBJ1-4 | . | few | TRBV3-1/TRBV3-2 | CASSQAKTAQLFF | TGTGCCAGCAGCCAAGCTAAAACGGCACAACTGTTTTTT
TRBJ2-3 | . | . | TRBV24-1 | CATSPGLLGTDTQYF | TGTGCCACCAGCCCGGGACTCCTTGGCACAGATACGCAGTATTTT
TRBJ2-5 | . | . | TRBV7-2 | CASSPNRETQYF | TGTGCCAGCAGCCCCAATAGGGAGACCCAGTACTTC
TRBJ1-6 | . | . | TRBV6-2/TRBV6-3 | CASSGSTASSYNSPLHF | TGTGCCAGCAGTGGGTCGACAGCCAGCTCCTATAATTCACCCCTCCACTTT
TRBJ2-7 | TRBD2 | . | TRBV18 | CASSPSPVPGGEQYF | TGTGCCAGCTCACCCAGCCCCGTCCCGGGGGGCGAGCAGTACTTC
TRBJ2-1 | . | . | TRBV3-1/TRBV3-2 | CASSPSTSNHEQFF | TGTGCCAGCAGCCCATCGACCTCCAATCATGAGCAGTTCTTC
TRBJ1-2 | . | . | TRBV7-9 | CASSLDVTETNYGYTF | TGTGCCAGCAGCTTAGATGTTACGGAGACTAACTATGGCTACACCTTC
TRBJ2-7 | . | . | TRBV21-1 | CASSRLTSGRPNSYEQYF | TGTGCCAGCAGCAGACTGACTAGCGGGAGGCCCAACTCCTACGAGCAGTACTTC
TRBJ1-5 | TRBD1 | . | TRBV2 | CASSVPDRGIKPQHF | TGTGCCAGCAGTGTTCCGGACAGGGGGATCAAGCCCCAGCATTTT
TRBJ1-4 | . | . | TRBV30 | CAWSVRQDEKLFF | TGTGCCTGGAGTGTACGTCAGGATGAAAAACTGTTTTTT
TRBJ2-5 | TRBD1 | . | TRBV25-1 | CASSQGAISRVETQYF | TGTGCCAGCAGTCAGGGGGCAATCAGTAGGGTCGAGACCCAGTACTTC
TRBJ1-6 | . | . | TRBV2 | CASSERTAYNSPLHF | TGTGCCAGCAGTGAAAGGACAGCTTATAATTCACCCCTCCACTTT
TRBJ1-2 | . | . | TRBV5-1 | CASSLRQGSYGYTF | TGCGCCAGCAGCTTGCGGCAGGGAAGCTATGGCTACACCTTC
TRBJ2-3 | . | . | TRBV27 | CASSWGGIRVDTQYF | TGTGCCAGCAGTTGGGGCGGGATCCGTGTAGATACGCAGTATTTT
TRBJ1-3 | . | . | TRBV30 | CAWISLAMNTIYF | TGTGCCTGGATCTCACTAGCGATGAACACCATATATTTT
TRBJ1-4 | . | . | TRBV10-3 | CAITPGGSEEKLFF | TGTGCCATCACCCCGGGAGGGAGTGAAGAAAAACTGTTTTTT
TRBJ1-2 | . | once | TRBV6-5 | CASSYSRGVYGYTF | TGTGCCAGCAGTTATTCTAGGGGGGTCTATGGCTACACCTTC
TRBJ1-4 | . | . | TRBV4-1 | CASSQISGLNEKLFF | TGCGCCAGCAGCCAAATATCCGGCCTGAATGAAAAACTGTTTTTT
TRBJ1-6 | . | . | TRBV9 | CASSVVGSRVGAPLHF | TGTGCCAGCAGCGTAGTAGGGAGCAGGGTTGGTGCACCCCTCCACTTT
TRBJ2-7 | . | . | TRBV10-3 | CAIGETTYEQYF | TGTGCCATCGGGGAAACAACCTACGAGCAGTACTTC
TRBJ1-5 | . | . | TRBV10-2 | CASCHGGPNQPQHF | TGCGCCAGCTGCCATGGGGGGCCCAATCAGCCCCAGCATTTT
TRBJ2-7 | TRBD2 | . | TRBV6-5 | CASSWVAGTDEQYF | TGTGCCAGCAGTTGGGTAGCGGGAACCGACGAGCAGTACTTC
TRBJ1-6 | . | . | TRBV10-1 | CASSESGLNSPLHF | TGCGCCAGCAGTGAGTCGGGGCTGAATTCACCCCTCCACTTT
TRBJ2-5 | TRBD2 | . | TRBV6-5 | CASKLAGGQETQYF | TGTGCCAGCAAGCTAGCGGGGGGTCAAGAGACCCAGTACTTC
TRBJ1-5 | . | . | TRBV15 | CATSRGTSYQPQHF | TGTGCCACCAGCAGAGGGACGTCGTATCAGCCCCAGCATTTT
TRBJ2-1 | . | . | TRBV7-3 | CASSLAGYSDEQFF | TGTGCCAGCAGCTTAGCAGGGTATTCCGACGAGCAGTTCTTC
TRBJ2-2 | . | . | TRBV5-6 | CASSFTPQVPGELFF | TGTGCCAGCAGCTTCACACCTCAGGTCCCCGGGGAGCTGTTTTTT
TRBJ1-5 | . | . | TRBV7-2 | CASSLGLNQPQHF | TGTGCCAGCAGCCTAGGACTCAATCAGCCCCAGCATTTT
TRBJ1-5 | . | . | TRBV30 | CAWAGDSNQPQHF | TGTGCCTGGGCCGGGGACAGCAATCAGCCCCAGCATTTT
TRBJ1-3 | . | . | TRBV24-1 | CATSDNGGTSGNTIYF | TGTGCCACCAGTGATAATGGGGGGACCTCTGGAAACACCATATATTTT
TRBJ2-7 | TRBD2 | . | TRBV7-2 | CASSPRGLAGGHRGNEQYF | TGTGCCAGCAGCCCCCGGGGACTAGCGGGAGGGCATCGGGGGAACGAGCAGTACTTC
TRBJ1-6 | . | few | TRBV21-1 | CAQQALWSYNSPLHF | TGTGCCCAACAGGCCCTGTGGTCCTATAATTCACCCCTCCACTTT
TRBJ1-1 | . | once | TRBV19 | CASSISRGGVNTEAFF | TGTGCCAGTAGTATATCCCGGGGGGGAGTGAACACTGAAGCTTTCTTT
TRBJ2-7 | . | . | TRBV18 | CASSPRVPHHYEQYF | TGTGCCAGCTCACCCCGAGTACCACACCACTACGAGCAGTACTTC
TRBJ1-1 | . | . | TRBV4-3 | CASSPRFGDTEAFF | TGCGCCAGCAGCCCCCGTTTTGGGGACACTGAAGCTTTCTTT
TRBJ1-1 | TRBD1 | . | TRBV3-1/TRBV3-2 | CASSQVPGTDNTEAFF | TGTGCCAGCAGCCAAGTTCCCGGGACAGATAACACTGAAGCTTTCTTT
TRBJ1-5 | . | . | TRBV7-2 | CASSSTNSNQPQHF | TGTGCCAGCAGCTCGACGAATAGCAATCAGCCCCAGCATTTT
TRBJ1-2 | . | . | TRBV4-1 | CASSQDDLSGYGYTF | TGCGCCAGCAGCCAAGACGATTTATCAGGCTATGGCTACACCTTC
TRBJ1-2 | . | once | TRBV7-3 | CASSLSSGSYGYTF | TGTGCCAGCAGCTTAAGTAGTGGGTCCTATGGCTACACCTTC
TRBJ2-7 | . | . | TRBV19 | CASRAYNMRAYEQYF | TGTGCCAGTAGAGCCTATAATATGAGGGCCTACGAGCAGTACTTC